These 28 T cell receptor beta chains originate from one sample sequenced in a study of graft-versus-host responses after intestinal transplantation (dated by TCRdb to about 2021). Interpreted using the paper, the time point label stands for: cells obtained before transplantation from donor or recipient. Receptor libraries were prepared by the immunoSEQ multiplex PCR assay. This is the immuneACCESS table as TCRdb keeps it, with only in-frame sequences that have V and J called. A part of the clones is gone; compared with another copy, unresolved V genes explain less than half, and the rest is unexplained. The sample table contains approximately 4,600 clones; only one count was recorded for about 25% of them. 4% to 5% of the sample is held by the ten biggest clonotypes. The starting material was alloreactive CD4+ T cells from a mixed lymphocyte reaction culture, obtained before intestinal transplant. What this sample's cell subset or site label stands for: CFSE-low proliferating T cells sorted from roughly six-day pre-transplant mixed lymphocyte reaction (GvH or HvG direction). The receptor source for this set is a human patient who received an intestinal transplant.

As for this clone: A clone one base away is much larger, so this may be a read error. This chain uses TRBV4-1 with TRBJ2-5; maybe TRBD1 (5 bases). V dropped 1 base and J dropped 1 base, with 13 bases sitting between them. This CDR3 comprises 16 residues. Per the germline V gene, CDR1 is MGHRA and CDR2 is YSYEKL. In DNA, the CDR3 is TGCGCCAGCAGCCAAGGGGCAGGGAAGGCCCAAGAGACCCAGTACTTC. Its translation is CASSQGAGKAQETQYF.

This clone showed up just a few times. The rearrangement joins TRBV11-2 to TRBJ2-2; no clear D gene. The V end lost 0 bases, the J end lost 5 bases, and 7 bases lay between the germline ends. The CDR3 is 14 amino acids. From germline, CDR1 is SGHAT and CDR2 FQNNGV. The DNA for the CDR3 is TGTGCCAGCAGCTTAGATACCAGAACCGGGGAGCTGTTTTTT. This translates into CASSLDTRTGELFF.

The genes are TRBV18 and TRBJ2-7; 7 positions match TRBD2. Trimming took 3 bases from V and 3 from J; bases not matched to a gene: 8. The length of the CDR3 is 15 residues. The germline CDR1 and CDR2 sequences are KGHSH and LQKENI. The DNA of the CDR3 is TGTGCCAGCTCACCGGGGGAGGGAGTCGTCTACGAGCAGTACTTC. Encoded protein: CASSPGEGVVYEQYF.

In its sample, this clone was seen a few times. V gene TRBV11-3 combines with J gene TRBJ2-3, with a tentative D call TRBD2 (6 bases). Germline V gene data show CDR1 as SGHNT and CDR2 as YENEEA. V was trimmed by 1 base and J by 4 bases, leaving 12 bases between them. CDR3 length: 15 amino acids. CDR3 protein: CASSLGVGGADTQYF. CDR3 nucleotide sequence: TGTGCCAGCAGCTTAGGGGTAGGAGGGGCAGATACGCAGTATTTT.

The chain has TRBV18 and TRBJ1-5, with 8 bases fitting TRBD1. Germline CDR1 and CDR2: KGHSH and LQKENI. The CDR3 has 15 residues. Trimming took 1 base from V and 3 from J; bases not matched to a gene: 2. The CDR3: CASSPQQGVNQPQHF. For the CDR3, the DNA is TGTGCCAGCTCACCACAACAGGGGGTCAATCAGCCCCAGCATTTT.

The rearrangement links TRBV30 to TRBJ1-4, with D possibly being TRBD1 (6 bases). With the DNA end fitting TRBJ2-2 better, the J assignment may be wrong. Germline V lookup: CDR1 GTSNPN, CDR2 SVGIG (reference sequence). The CDR3 is made up of 12 amino acids. DNA for the CDR3: TGTGCCTGGAGCCGGACAGACGTGGAGCTGTTTTTT. It translates to CAWSRTDVELFF.

This clone was seen a few times. As DNA, the CDR3 is TGTGCCAGCAGCTCTAGGTCGGGGTCCGAGCAGTACTTC. This codes for CASSSRSGSEQYF. The gene calls are TRBV5-8 and TRBJ2-7; a weak D match, TRBD2 (5 bases). CDR3 length: 13 amino acids. The ends were cut back, 3 bases at V and 6 bases at J, with 13 bases in the middle. In germline, CDR1 is SGHTS, CDR2 YDEGEE.

This clone occurred a few times. An end of the junction does not agree with germline; a read error may underlie this. The chain employs TRBV6-5 and TRBJ2-2, with D possibly matching TRBD1 (6 bases). In germline, CDR1 is MNHEY, CDR2 SVGAGI. CDR3 size: 14 residues. As DNA, the CDR3 is TGTGCCAGCAGTTGCAGGGGCGAACACCGGGGAGCTGTTTTT. Amino acid sequence: CASSCRGEHRGAVF.

The V call is TRBV7-3, the J call TRBJ1-6; D is perhaps TRBD1 (5 bases). CDR1 and CDR2 from the germline V gene are SGHTA and FQGTGA. The CDR3 loop spans 15 amino acids. V lost 2 bases to trimming and J lost 7 bases, with 12 bases between them. The CDR3 sequence is CASSLGAGLNSPLHF. The CDR3 coding sequence is TGTGCCAGCAGCTTAGGTGCAGGGCTGAATTCACCCCTCCACTTT.

This clone was seen a handful of times. This chain joins TRBV27 and TRBJ2-7, with 7 bases matching TRBD1. The CDR3 contains 12 residues. The germline CDR1 and CDR2 sequences are MNHEY and SMNVEV (reference sequence). V lost 8 bases, J lost 3 bases, and 4 bases stayed unmatched. CDR3 sequence: CASGTANYEQYF. The CDR3 region has the DNA TGTGCCAGCGGGACAGCGAACTACGAGCAGTACTTC.

The chain employs TRBV5-6 and TRBJ2-7, with a tentative D call TRBD1 (6 bases). With 0 bases removed from V and 3 bases from J, the gap between germline ends came to 7 bases. The CDR3 covers 13 residues. The germline V gene encodes CDR1 SGHDT and CDR2 YYEEEE. CDR3 protein: CASSLGTVYEQYF. The CDR3 bases are TGTGCCAGCAGCTTGGGGACAGTCTACGAGCAGTACTTC.

This clone was counted only a few times. DNA of the CDR3: TGTGCCAGCAGCCAAGAATGGGTTGCGGGCCAGGGGGCCAAAAACATTCAGTACTTC. Protein sequence: CASSQEWVAGQGAKNIQYF. The chain joins TRBV4-2 to TRBJ2-4, with a weak D call TRBD1 (6 bases). The length of the CDR3 is 19 residues. V lost 0 bases and J lost 1, with 19 bases in between. Germline CDR1 and CDR2: LGHNA and YNFKEQ.

This clone was counted a few times. This chain joins TRBV6-1 and TRBJ1-3; no reliable D call. The germline V gene has CDR1 MNHNS and CDR2 SASEGT. The CDR3 is 17 residues long. The V gene lost 2 bases and the J gene lost 6 bases, with 20 bases spanning the gap. DNA for the CDR3: TGTGCCAGCAGTGAAAGATATATCCAGCGGAGGCTAAACACCATATATTTT. Translation gives CASSERYIQRRLNTIYF.

CDR3 amino acids: CASSLGTSGTIQYF. CDR3 bases: TGTGCCAGCAGCTTGGGGACTAGCGGGACCATTCAGTACTTC. The chain recombines TRBV5-4 with TRBJ2-4; 12 bases line up with TRBD2. The germline V gene has CDR1 SGHNT and CDR2 YYREEE (reference sequence). The junction had 1 base not matched to a gene; V was cut back by 0 bases and J by 9 bases. There are 14 residues in the CDR3.

By sample share, this clone is large. The rearrangement joins TRBV7-9 to TRBJ1-6; D may be TRBD1 (5 bases). This CDR3 region has 14 residues. The V end was cut by 5 bases, the J end by 0 bases, with 5 bases between. Germline V CDR1 and CDR2: SEHNR, FQNEAQ (reference sequence). CDR3 sequence reads: CASSQGSYNSPLHF. The DNA for the CDR3 is TGTGCCAGCAGCCAGGGCTCCTATAATTCACCCCTCCACTTT.

The sample holds a few counts of this clone. The chain couples TRBV11-2 to TRBJ1-3; the match to TRBD1 covers 11 bases. In germline, CDR1 is SGHAT, CDR2 FQNNGV. This CDR3 contains 16 residues. Germline trimming cut 6 bases from V and 2 bases from J; bases unmatched to any gene: 6. Here the CDR3 reads CASRSPGQGAGNTIYF. In DNA, the CDR3 is TGTGCCAGCAGATCACCGGGACAGGGGGCTGGAAACACCATATATTTT.

This clone appeared a few times. J is TRBJ2-5 and V is TRBV2; TRBD1 matches 9 bases. Germline CDR1 SNHLY, CDR2 FYNNEI. The CDR3 runs to 15 residues. The V gene end was trimmed by 6 bases and the J gene end by 4 bases; junction bases not matched to a gene: 9. The CDR3 bases are TGTGCCAGCAGAGAACAGGGGGCGGGTGGAGAGACCCAGTACTTC. Translated, it gives CASREQGAGGETQYF. The complete variable domain, with remaining parts taken from reference TRBV2 and TRBJ2-5, reads EPEVTQTPSHQVTQMGQEVILRCVPISNHLYFYWYRQILGQKVEFLVSFYNNEISEKSEIFDDQFSVERPDGSNFTLKIRSTKLEDSAMYFCASREQGAGGETQYFGPGTRLLVL.

The genes are TRBV6-5 and TRBJ1-1, with 9 bases matching TRBD1. The V gene end was trimmed by 7 bases and the J gene end by 6 bases; junction bases not matched to a gene: 9. Germline values: CDR1 MNHEY, CDR2 SVGAGI. CDR3 length equals 14 residues. The CDR3 sequence: CASNKDRGRSEAFF. The CDR3 nucleotides read TGTGCCAGCAATAAAGACAGGGGGAGATCTGAAGCTTTCTTT.

The CDR3 DNA follows: TGTGCCAGCAGACATCAGTCTTCTGGCTACACCTTC. Amino acid sequence: CASRHQSSGYTF. V and J are TRBV2 and TRBJ1-2, with D uncertain. The length of the CDR3 is 12 residues. Germline CDR1 is SNHLY and CDR2 is FYNNEI. Trimming removed 6 bases at V and 7 bases at J, with 12 bases between.

In its sample, this clone was seen once. V and J are TRBV6-5 and TRBJ1-2; TRBD1 aligns across 8 bases. Trimming removed 8 bases from V and 7 bases from J; junction bases left unmatched: 12. This CDR3 comprises 14 residues. CDR1 is MNHEY and CDR2 is SVGAGI in the germline V gene. This CDR3 is CASCAPGQEIGYTF. In DNA, the CDR3 is TGTGCCAGCTGTGCTCCGGGACAGGAGATTGGCTACACCTTC.

This clone turned up a few times. Compared with germline, one end of the junction differs, possibly owing to a read error. This chain links TRBV10-3 with TRBJ1-2, with 10 bases identical to TRBD1. The germline CDR1 and CDR2 sequences are ENHRY and SYGVKD. This CDR3 contains 17 residues. This chain's CDR3 is CASSSPTRQGAAYGYTF. CDR3 nucleotide sequence: TGTGCCAGCAGTTCTCCGACCCGACAGGGGGCTGCCTATGGCTACACCTTC.

The J gene is TRBJ2-7, the V gene TRBV11-2; weak D call: TRBD2 (5 bases). The CDR3 covers 16 residues. Germline CDR1 is SGHAT and CDR2 is FQNNGV. The V gene lost 0 bases and the J gene lost 3 bases, with 15 bases spanning the gap. CDR3 amino acids: CASSLDGSLDRYEQYF. The CDR3 DNA reads TGTGCCAGCAGCTTAGATGGGAGTCTTGACCGCTACGAGCAGTACTTC.

V gene TRBV6-5 combines with J gene TRBJ1-1; D call uncertain. There are 12 residues in the CDR3. CDR1 and CDR2 (germline): MNHEY, SVGAGI. V lost 0 bases and J 7 bases, leaving 6 bases between the germline ends. The CDR3 reads CASSYSGYEAFF. The CDR3 coding sequence is TGTGCCAGCAGTTACTCAGGCTATGAAGCTTTCTTT.

There are a few counts of this clone. Mismatch with germline at one junction end may stem from a read error. This chain joins TRBV30 and TRBJ1-1; D is unclear. Germline V gene sequence: CDR1 GTSNPN, CDR2 SVGIG (reference sequence). The CDR3 extends over 13 amino acids. Written as DNA, the CDR3 is TGTGCCTGGTGTGTTAGCATGAACACTGAAGCTTTCTTT. This translates into CAWCVSMNTEAFF.

This clone ranks as medium-sized. The rearrangement joins TRBV10-3 to TRBJ2-1, with TRBD1 matching over 7 bases. After removal of 2 bases from V and 2 bases from J, the junction contained 6 bases not matched to a gene. This CDR3 is built from 16 residues. Germline V gene data show CDR1 as ENHRY and CDR2 as SYGVKD. CDR3 sequence (DNA): TGTGCCATCAGTGAGCCATACGGGACAGCCTACAATGAGCAGTTCTTC. Amino acid sequence: CAISEPYGTAYNEQFF.

Comments on this clone: A read error may be the cause here, since a much bigger clone is one base away. The chain has TRBV4-1 and TRBJ2-7; perhaps D is TRBD1 or TRBD2 (6 bases each). The V end lost 1 base, the J end lost 3 bases, and 16 bases lay between the germline ends. This CDR3 is 16 amino acids long. Germline assignment: CDR1 MGHRA and CDR2 YSYEKL. The CDR3 DNA follows: TGCGCCAGCAGCCAAGGGGGGGCGGGACGGTTCTACGAGCAGTACTTC. Amino acid sequence: CASSQGGAGRFYEQYF.

To note about this clone: Other nucleotide sequences from this sample produce the same CDR3. The chain recombines TRBV19 with TRBJ2-1; 7 bases align to TRBD2. The CDR3 contains 14 residues. The junction had 8 bases not matched to a gene; V was cut back by 8 bases and J by 4 bases. Germline V gene sequence: CDR1 LNHDA, CDR2 SQIVND (reference sequence). CDR3 amino acids: CASGRGETYNEQFF. CDR3 bases: TGTGCCAGTGGACGGGGGGAAACGTACAATGAGCAGTTCTTC.

The chain couples TRBV6-6 to TRBJ1-6, with a possible D match to TRBD1 (5 bases). This CDR3 contains 15 residues. Germline assignment: CDR1 MNHNY and CDR2 SVGAGI (reference sequence). V was clipped by 4 bases and J by 5 bases, with 12 bases between them. In nucleotides, the CDR3 is TGTGCCAGCAGTTCAAGGGGTGCCCATAATTCACCCCTCCACTTT. The encoded protein is CASSSRGAHNSPLHF.